The 23 T cell receptor beta chains reported below all come from one sample, sequenced in a study of blood T cell repertoires in COVID-19. Measured with immunoSEQ multiplex PCR; TCRdb has only the in-frame clones, and not every one. The table includes approximately 350,000 clones, around 92% detected once. The sequencing input was peripheral blood. The receptor source for this set is a middle-aged man with acute or convalescent COVID-19.

This rearrangement joins TRBV4-3 to TRBJ2-2, with D unresolved. CDR3 length equals 14 residues. Trimming left V 2 bases short and J 2 bases short, with 6 bases between. Germline V gene data show CDR1 as LGHNA and CDR2 as YSLEER. The CDR3 sequence is CASSQTTNTGELFF. As DNA, the CDR3 is TGCGCCAGCAGCCAAACAACCAACACCGGGGAGCTGTTTTTT.

The V gene is TRBV6-1, the J gene TRBJ2-2; 10 positions agree with TRBD2. With 0 bases clipped from V and 6 bases from J, the junction kept 1 base outside the gene matches. The CDR3 sequence is 15 residues long. Per germline, CDR1 MNHNS and CDR2 SASEGT. The CDR3 DNA is TGTGCCAGCAGTGAAGCAGCGGGGGGGCCCGGGGAGCTGTTTTTT. Residues: CASSEAAGGPGELFF.

The chain joins TRBV19 to TRBJ2-1; D not resolved. The CDR3 runs to 16 residues. The germline gives CDR1 LNHDA, CDR2 SQIVND (reference sequence). Trimming left V 3 bases short and J 0 bases short, with 12 bases between. The CDR3 protein is CASSIPPQSSYNEQFF. The CDR3 region has the DNA TGTGCCAGTAGTATCCCCCCACAGAGCTCCTACAATGAGCAGTTCTTC.

This clone is a singleton in its sample. The J gene is TRBJ1-1, the V gene TRBV7-3; D is ambiguous. V lost 5 bases and J 3 bases, leaving 13 bases between the germline ends. Germline V gene lookup returns CDR1 SGHTA and CDR2 FQGTGA. The CDR3 spans 14 residues. CDR3 in amino acids: CASSPAGWDTEAFF. CDR3 nucleotides: TGTGCCAGCAGCCCGGCGGGATGGGACACTGAAGCTTTCTTT. Variable domain in full (rest from reference TRBV7-3 and TRBJ1-1): GAGVSQTPSNKVTEKGKYVELRCDPISGHTALYWYRQSLGQGPEFLIYFQGTGAADDSGLPNDRFFAVRPEGSVSTLKIQRTERGDSAVYLCASSPAGWDTEAFFGQGTRLTVV.

The chain combines TRBV5-1 with TRBJ1-1; a possible D gene is TRBD1 (5 bases). V lost 3 bases and J 1 base, leaving 16 bases between the germline ends. The CDR3 spans 16 residues. Germline lookup yields CDR1 SGHRS and CDR2 YFSETQ. The CDR3: CASSYGHHFRNTEAFF. CDR3 DNA: TGCGCCAGCAGCTATGGACATCACTTTAGGAACACTGAAGCTTTCTTT.

This clone was recorded a few times. CDR3 coding DNA: TGTGCCACCCGGGACAGCTTAAGAGGGGAGCAGTACTTC. Protein product: CATRDSLRGEQYF. The V and J genes are TRBV10-3 and TRBJ2-7, with TRBD1 matching over 7 bases. CDR3 length equals 13 residues. Germline loops: CDR1 ENHRY, CDR2 SYGVKD. J was trimmed by 7 bases and V by 10 bases; bases with no gene match: 13.

This chain uses TRBV12-3 or TRBV12-4 with TRBJ1-2, with D unclear. The CDR3 is made up of 12 amino acids. With 3 bases removed from V and 7 bases from J, the gap between germline ends came to 9 bases. The CDR3 region is CASSFGRGGYTF. CDR3 sequence (DNA): TGTGCCAGCAGTTTCGGACGGGGTGGCTACACCTTC.

The V gene is TRBV28, the J gene TRBJ1-2, with D possibly matching TRBD1 (6 bases). In germline, CDR1 is MDHEN, CDR2 SYDVKM. The length of the CDR3 is 12 residues. The V end lost 6 bases, the J end lost 3 bases, and 8 bases lay between the germline ends. The CDR3 sequence is CASRTGYYGYTF. CDR3 coding DNA: TGTGCCAGCAGGACAGGCTACTATGGCTACACCTTC.

The chain combines TRBV11-3 with TRBJ2-3; 9 nucleotides agree with TRBD1. Germline loops: CDR1 SGHNT, CDR2 YENEEA. This CDR3 contains 12 residues. V was pared by 3 bases and J by 9 bases, with 1 base of the junction left unmatched. The chain's CDR3 is CASSFTGGTQYF. As DNA, the CDR3 is TGTGCCAGCAGCTTTACAGGGGGCACGCAGTATTTT.

The rearrangement links TRBV6-1 to TRBJ1-2; a weak D match, TRBD1 (5 bases). The CDR3 has 17 residues. With 2 bases removed from V and 4 bases from J, the gap between germline ends came to 20 bases. Germline V gives CDR1 MNHNS, CDR2 SASEGT. CDR3: CASSEFMTADPLYGYTF. The CDR3 nucleotides are TGTGCCAGCAGTGAATTTATGACAGCCGACCCCCTCTATGGCTACACCTTC.

This clone is a singleton in its sample. The CDR3 loop reads CASSLIRTGANSPLHF. For the CDR3, the DNA is TGTGCCAGCAGCTTAATCAGGACAGGAGCAAATTCACCCCTCCACTTT. The chain has TRBV5-5 and TRBJ1-6; 7 positions agree with TRBD1. Germline-derived CDR1 and CDR2 are SGHKS and YYEKEE (reference sequence). V gave up 2 bases and J gave up 7 bases; unmatched junction bases: 9. CDR3 size: 16 residues.

This chain connects TRBV30 to TRBJ1-1; D not resolved. This CDR3 has 12 amino acids. V gave up 3 bases and J gave up 8 bases, with 13 bases separating them. Germline assignment: CDR1 GTSNPN and CDR2 SVGIG (reference sequence). CDR3 protein: CAWRRWAQEAFF. The CDR3 DNA reads as TGTGCCTGGAGAAGGTGGGCCCAAGAAGCTTTCTTT. The variable domain in full, completed from reference TRBV30 and TRBJ1-1, reads SQTIHQWPATLVQPVGSPLSLECTVEGTSNPNLYWYRQAAGRGLQLLFYSVGIGQISSEVPQNLSASRPQDRQFILSSKKLLLSDSGFYLCAWRRWAQEAFFGQGTRLTVV.

The chain carries TRBV3-1 (or the pseudogene TRBV3-2) and TRBJ1-3; TRBD1 might be the D (5 bases). V was clipped by 4 bases and J by 2 bases, with 9 bases between them. The CDR3 has 14 amino acids. Germline loops: CDR1 LGHDT, CDR2 YNNKEL (reference sequence). CDR3 residues: CASSRQTPGNTIYF. The CDR3 DNA reads TGTGCCAGCAGCCGACAGACCCCTGGAAACACCATATATTTT.

The V and J genes are TRBV4-1 and TRBJ2-7; TRBD2 agrees at 9 bases. Losses at the gene ends were 7 bases for V and 7 bases for J; bases not matched to a gene: 11. Germline V lookup: CDR1 MGHRA, CDR2 YSYEKL. The CDR3 loop spans 14 amino acids. CDR3 protein: CASTLREGLGEQYF. The CDR3, as DNA: TGCGCCAGCACCCTGCGGGAGGGCCTAGGTGAGCAGTACTTC.

The rearrangement joins TRBV7-9 to TRBJ2-2; 7 bases fit TRBD1. This CDR3 is 18 amino acids long. Germline CDR1 is SEHNR and CDR2 is FQNEAQ (reference sequence). Trimming took 2 bases from V and 6 from J; bases not matched to a gene: 15. CDR3 bases: TGTGCCAGCAGCTTAAGTGCTGACCGGGACAGAGAAGCCGGGGAGCTGTTTTTT. The encoded protein is CASSLSADRDREAGELFF.

This chain uses TRBV29-1 with TRBJ1-1, with D tentatively TRBD1 (6 bases). The CDR3 sequence is 14 residues long. Germline CDR1 and CDR2: SQVTM and ANQGSEA. V dropped 6 bases and J dropped 4 bases, with 18 bases sitting between them. CDR3 DNA sequence: TGCAGCGTCAAACCCCAGGGGAGGGGCACTGAAGCTTTCTTT. Translated, it gives CSVKPQGRGTEAFF.

The chain carries TRBV4-2 and TRBJ2-5; the match to TRBD1 covers 8 bases. The germline CDR1 and CDR2 sequences are LGHNA and YNFKEQ. The CDR3 is made up of 15 amino acids. The junction had 10 bases not matched to a gene; V was cut back by 5 bases and J by 5 bases. CDR3 sequence reads: CASSVGDRLEETQYF. The CDR3 nucleotides read TGTGCCAGCAGCGTGGGGGACAGGTTGGAGGAGACCCAGTACTTC.

The CDR3 bases are TGTGCCAGCAGCCAAGTGATAGATGAGGCTTTCTTT. This codes for CASSQVIDEAFF. The V and J genes are TRBV14 and TRBJ1-1, with D hard to call. With 1 base removed from V and 11 bases from J, the gap between germline ends came to 11 bases. Germline V gives CDR1 SGHDN, CDR2 FVKESK. This CDR3 is built from 12 residues.

The rearrangement uses TRBV5-6 and TRBJ2-7; 7 bases fit TRBD1. The junction had 9 bases not matched to a gene; V was cut back by 4 bases and J by 5 bases. The germline gives CDR1 SGHDT, CDR2 YYEEEE. This CDR3 spans 14 amino acids. The CDR3 bases are TGTGCCAGCAGCCCCGGGACAGTCAACGACGAGCAGTACTTC. Translated: CASSPGTVNDEQYF.

The chain combines TRBV4-3 with TRBJ1-2; no reliable D call. Germline values: CDR1 LGHNA, CDR2 YSLEER. V was pared by 1 base and J by 6 bases, with 12 bases between. CDR3 length: 14 amino acids. CDR3 amino acids: CASSQALLAHGYTF. The CDR3 DNA is TGCGCCAGCAGCCAAGCTCTACTTGCCCATGGCTACACCTTC.

The V call is TRBV6-5, the J call TRBJ1-2, with D tentatively TRBD1 (6 bases). This CDR3 has 13 amino acids. V was shortened by 6 bases and J by 6 bases, with 14 bases between the two germline ends. Germline CDR1 reads MNHEY; CDR2 reads SVGAGI. CDR3 amino acids: CASSLTGYHGYTF. The CDR3 nucleotides are TGTGCCAGCAGCCTTACAGGGTATCATGGCTACACCTTC.

This clone was picked up one time. V is TRBV28 and J is TRBJ2-3; 7 nucleotides agree with TRBD2. Per germline, CDR1 MDHEN and CDR2 SYDVKM. The CDR3 runs to 16 residues. Trimming at V came to 4 bases and at J to 0 bases, leaving 7 bases not matched to a gene. In nucleotides, the CDR3 is TGTGCCAGCAGTTCGGGGGGAGCTCCTAGCACAGATACGCAGTATTTT. It translates to CASSSGGAPSTDTQYF.

This chain connects TRBV2 to TRBJ1-4; 7 bases fit TRBD1. The length of the CDR3 is 14 residues. With V trimmed by 5 bases and J by 8 bases, 8 bases remained unmatched. The germline V gene encodes CDR1 SNHLY and CDR2 FYNNEI. CDR3 DNA sequence: TGTGCCAGCAGTCGACAGGGTGAAGGGGAAAAACTGTTTTTT. Translation: CASSRQGEGEKLFF.